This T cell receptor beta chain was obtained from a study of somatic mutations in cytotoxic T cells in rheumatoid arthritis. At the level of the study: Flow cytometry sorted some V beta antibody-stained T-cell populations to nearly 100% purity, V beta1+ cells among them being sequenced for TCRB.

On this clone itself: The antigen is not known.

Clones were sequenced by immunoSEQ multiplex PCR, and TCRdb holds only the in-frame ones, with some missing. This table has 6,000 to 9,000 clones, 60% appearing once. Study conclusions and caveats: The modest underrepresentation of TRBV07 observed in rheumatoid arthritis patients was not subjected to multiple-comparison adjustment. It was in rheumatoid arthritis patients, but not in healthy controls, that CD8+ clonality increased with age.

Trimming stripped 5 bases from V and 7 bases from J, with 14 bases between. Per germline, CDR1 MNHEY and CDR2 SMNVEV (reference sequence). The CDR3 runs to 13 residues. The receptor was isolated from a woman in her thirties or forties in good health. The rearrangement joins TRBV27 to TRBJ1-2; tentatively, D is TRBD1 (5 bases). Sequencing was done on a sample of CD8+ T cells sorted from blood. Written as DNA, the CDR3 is TGTGCCAGCAGTATTGGGGCGGGGGGTGGCTACACCTTC. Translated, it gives CASSIGAGGGYTF.